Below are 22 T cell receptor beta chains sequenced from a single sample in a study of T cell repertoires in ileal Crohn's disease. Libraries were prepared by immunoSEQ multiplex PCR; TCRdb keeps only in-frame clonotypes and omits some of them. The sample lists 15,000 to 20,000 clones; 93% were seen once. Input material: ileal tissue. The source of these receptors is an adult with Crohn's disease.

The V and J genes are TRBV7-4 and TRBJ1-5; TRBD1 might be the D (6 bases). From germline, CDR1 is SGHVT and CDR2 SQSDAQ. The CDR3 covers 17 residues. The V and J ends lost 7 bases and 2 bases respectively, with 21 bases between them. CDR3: CASNQKNRVVGNQPQHF. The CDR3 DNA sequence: TGTGCCAGCAACCAGAAGAACAGGGTAGTGGGCAATCAGCCCCAGCATTTT.

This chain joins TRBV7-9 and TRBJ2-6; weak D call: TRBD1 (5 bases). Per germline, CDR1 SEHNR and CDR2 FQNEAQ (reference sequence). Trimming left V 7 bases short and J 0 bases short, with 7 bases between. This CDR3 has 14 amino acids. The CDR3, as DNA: TGTGCCAGCAAGACAGTCTCTGGGGCCAACGTCCTGACTTTC. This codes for CASKTVSGANVLTF.

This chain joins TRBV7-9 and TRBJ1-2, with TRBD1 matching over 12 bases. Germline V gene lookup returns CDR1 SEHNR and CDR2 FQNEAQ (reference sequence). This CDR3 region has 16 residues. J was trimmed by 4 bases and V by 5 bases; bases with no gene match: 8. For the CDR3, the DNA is TGTGCCAGCAGCCCCATGGGACAGGGGGCGGGCTATGGCTACACCTTC. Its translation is CASSPMGQGAGYGYTF.

The CDR3 DNA sequence: TGTGCCAGCAGCCCCCCTGCAACTAATGAAAAACTGTTTTTT. This encodes CASSPPATNEKLFF. This chain connects TRBV7-9 to TRBJ1-4; no clear D. The CDR3 covers 14 residues. Germline V CDR1 and CDR2: SEHNR, FQNEAQ (reference sequence). Deletions cut 5 bases from V and 0 bases from J, with 7 bases between.

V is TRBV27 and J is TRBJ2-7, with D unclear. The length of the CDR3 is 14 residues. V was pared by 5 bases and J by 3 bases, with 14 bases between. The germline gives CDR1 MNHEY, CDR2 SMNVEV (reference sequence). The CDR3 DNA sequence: TGTGCCAGCAGTCCCCTCGGAGAAAACTACGAGCAGTACTTC. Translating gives CASSPLGENYEQYF.

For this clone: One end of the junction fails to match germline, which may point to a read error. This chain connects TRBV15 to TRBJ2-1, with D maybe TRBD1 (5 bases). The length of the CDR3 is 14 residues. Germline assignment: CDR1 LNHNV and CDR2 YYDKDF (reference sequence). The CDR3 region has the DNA TGTGCCGCCAGCAGATATCTAGGGGACAATGAGCAGTTCTTC. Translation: CAASRYLGDNEQFF.

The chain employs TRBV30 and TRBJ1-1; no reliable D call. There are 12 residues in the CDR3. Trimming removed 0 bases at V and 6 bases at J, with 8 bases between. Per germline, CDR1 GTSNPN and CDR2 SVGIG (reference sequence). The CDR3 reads CAWSVSVSEAFF. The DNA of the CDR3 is TGTGCCTGGAGTGTTTCGGTTTCTGAAGCTTTCTTT. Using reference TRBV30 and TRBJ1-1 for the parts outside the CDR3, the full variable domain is SQTIHQWPATLVQPVGSPLSLECTVEGTSNPNLYWYRQAAGRGLQLLFYSVGIGQISSEVPQNLSASRPQDRQFILSSKKLLLSDSGFYLCAWSVSVSEAFFGQGTRLTVV.

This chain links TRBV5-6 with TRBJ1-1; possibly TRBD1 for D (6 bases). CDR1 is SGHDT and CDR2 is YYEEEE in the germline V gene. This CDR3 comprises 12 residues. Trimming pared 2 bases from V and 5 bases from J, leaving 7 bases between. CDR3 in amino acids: CASSLGTTEAFF. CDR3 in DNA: TGTGCCAGCAGCTTAGGGACAACTGAAGCTTTCTTT.

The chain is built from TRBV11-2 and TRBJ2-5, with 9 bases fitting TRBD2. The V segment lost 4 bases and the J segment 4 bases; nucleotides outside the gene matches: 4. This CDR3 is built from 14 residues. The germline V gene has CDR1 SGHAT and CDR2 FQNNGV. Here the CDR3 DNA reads TGTGCCAGCAGCTGGGGCGGGGGGGGAGAGACCCAGTACTTC. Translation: CASSWGGGGETQYF.

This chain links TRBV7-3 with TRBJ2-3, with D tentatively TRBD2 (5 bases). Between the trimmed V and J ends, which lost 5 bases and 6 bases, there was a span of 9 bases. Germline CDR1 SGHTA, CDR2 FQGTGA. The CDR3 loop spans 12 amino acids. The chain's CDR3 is CASSGLSDTQYF. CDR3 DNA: TGTGCCAGCAGCGGACTTTCGGATACGCAGTATTTT.

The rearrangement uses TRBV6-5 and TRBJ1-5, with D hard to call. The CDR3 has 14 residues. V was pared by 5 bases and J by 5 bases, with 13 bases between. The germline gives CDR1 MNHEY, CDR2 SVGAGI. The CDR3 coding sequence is TGTGCCAGCAGTCCCCAGGATGTCCATCAGCCCCAGCATTTT. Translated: CASSPQDVHQPQHF.

The DNA for the CDR3 is TGTGCCAGCAGCTTGACAGGGGGCTACTCCTACAATGAGCAGTTCTTC. Translating it yields CASSLTGGYSYNEQFF. This chain links TRBV7-3 with TRBJ2-1; TRBD1 matches at 10 bases. The germline V gene encodes CDR1 SGHTA and CDR2 FQGTGA. The CDR3 spans 16 residues. Trimming removed 3 bases from V and 0 bases from J; junction bases left unmatched: 2.

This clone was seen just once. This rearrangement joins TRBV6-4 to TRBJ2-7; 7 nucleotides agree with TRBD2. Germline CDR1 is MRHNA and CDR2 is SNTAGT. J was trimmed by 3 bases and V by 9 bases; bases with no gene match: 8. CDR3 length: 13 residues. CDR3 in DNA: TGTGCCAGAGGGAAAGCGGGGATCTACGAGCAGTACTTC. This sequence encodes CARGKAGIYEQYF.

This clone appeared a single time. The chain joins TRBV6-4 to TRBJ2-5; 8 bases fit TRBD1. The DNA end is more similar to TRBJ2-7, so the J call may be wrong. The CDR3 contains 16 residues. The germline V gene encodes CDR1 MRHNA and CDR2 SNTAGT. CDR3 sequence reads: CATNYRTGLKEYEQYF. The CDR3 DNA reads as TGTGCCACCAATTACCGGACAGGGTTAAAGGAATACGAGCAGTACTTC.

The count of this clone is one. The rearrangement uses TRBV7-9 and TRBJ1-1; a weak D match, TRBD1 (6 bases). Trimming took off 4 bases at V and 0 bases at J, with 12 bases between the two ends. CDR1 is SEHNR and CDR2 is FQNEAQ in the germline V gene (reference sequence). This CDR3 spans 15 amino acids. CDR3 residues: CASSSLGAVNTEAFF. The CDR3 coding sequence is TGTGCCAGCAGCTCCCTGGGGGCGGTGAACACTGAAGCTTTCTTT. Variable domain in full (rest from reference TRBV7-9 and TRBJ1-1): DTGVSQNPRHKITKRGQNVTFRCDPISEHNRLYWYRQTLGQGPEFLTYFQNEAQLEKSRLLSDRFSAERPKGSFSTLEIQRTEQGDSAMYLCASSSLGAVNTEAFFGQGTRLTVV.

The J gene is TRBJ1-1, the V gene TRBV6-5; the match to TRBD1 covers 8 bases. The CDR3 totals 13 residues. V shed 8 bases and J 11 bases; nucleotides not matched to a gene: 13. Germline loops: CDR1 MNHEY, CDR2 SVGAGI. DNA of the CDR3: TGTGCCAGCGTCCCGCCAAGGACAGGGATCGCTTTCTTT. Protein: CASVPPRTGIAFF.

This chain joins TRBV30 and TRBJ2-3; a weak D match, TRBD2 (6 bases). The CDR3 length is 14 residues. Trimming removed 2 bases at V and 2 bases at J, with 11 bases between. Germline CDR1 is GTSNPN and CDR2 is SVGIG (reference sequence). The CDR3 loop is CAWSLAGPTDTQYF. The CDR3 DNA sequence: TGTGCCTGGAGTCTTGCGGGGCCCACAGATACGCAGTATTTT.

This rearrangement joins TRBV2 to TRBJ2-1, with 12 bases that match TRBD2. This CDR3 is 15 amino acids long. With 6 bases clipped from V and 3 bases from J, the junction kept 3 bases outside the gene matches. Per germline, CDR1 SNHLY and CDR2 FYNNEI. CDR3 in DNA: TGTGCCAGCAGGCGGACTAGCGGGGTCTACAATGAGCAGTTCTTC. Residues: CASRRTSGVYNEQFF.

The CDR3 is CASSSGETQYF. CDR3 sequence (DNA): TGTGCCAGTAGTTCGGGGGAGACCCAGTACTTC. The V gene is TRBV19, the J gene TRBJ2-5; TRBD2 might be the D (5 bases). The ends were cut back, 5 bases at V and 5 bases at J, with 6 bases in the middle. CDR1 is LNHDA and CDR2 is SQIVND in the germline V gene (reference sequence). The CDR3 sequence is 11 residues long.

The CDR3 sequence is CASSSLGEGTEAFF. CDR3 coding DNA: TGTGCCAGCAGTTCATTAGGGGAAGGCACTGAAGCTTTCTTT. The rearrangement joins TRBV6-6 to TRBJ1-1, with D possibly being TRBD1 (5 bases). CDR1 MNHNY and CDR2 SVGAGI come from the germline V gene (reference sequence). There are 14 residues in the CDR3. Deletions cut 4 bases from V and 4 bases from J, with 13 bases between.

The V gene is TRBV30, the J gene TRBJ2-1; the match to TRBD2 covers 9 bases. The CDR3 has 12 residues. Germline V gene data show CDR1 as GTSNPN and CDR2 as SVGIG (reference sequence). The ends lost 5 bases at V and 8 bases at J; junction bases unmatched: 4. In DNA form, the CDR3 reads TGTGCCTGGGCGGGACTAGCCCATGAGCAGTTCTTC. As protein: CAWAGLAHEQFF.

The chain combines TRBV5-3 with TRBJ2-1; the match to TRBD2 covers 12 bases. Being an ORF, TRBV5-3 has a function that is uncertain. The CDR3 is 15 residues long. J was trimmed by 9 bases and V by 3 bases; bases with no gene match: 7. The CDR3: CARSWRLAGAGEQFF. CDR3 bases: TGTGCCAGAAGCTGGAGACTAGCGGGGGCCGGTGAGCAGTTCTTC.